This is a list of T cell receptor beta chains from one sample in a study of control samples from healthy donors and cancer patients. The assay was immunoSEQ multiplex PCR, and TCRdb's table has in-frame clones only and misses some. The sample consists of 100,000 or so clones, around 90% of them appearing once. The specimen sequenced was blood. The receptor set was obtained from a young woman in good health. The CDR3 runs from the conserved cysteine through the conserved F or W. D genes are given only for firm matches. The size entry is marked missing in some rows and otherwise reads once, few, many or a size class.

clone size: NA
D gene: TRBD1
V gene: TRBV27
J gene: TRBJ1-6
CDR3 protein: CASGQGAMGNSPLHF
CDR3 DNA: TGTGCCAGCGGGCAGGGGGCGATGGGTAATTCACCCCTCCACTTT

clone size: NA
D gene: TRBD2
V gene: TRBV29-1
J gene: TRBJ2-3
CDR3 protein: CSVGFAGARDTQYF
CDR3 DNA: TGCAGCGTTGGGTTTGCGGGAGCCCGAGATACGCAGTATTTT

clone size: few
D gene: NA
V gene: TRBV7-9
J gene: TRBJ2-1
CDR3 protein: CASSLVSEDEQFF
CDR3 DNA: TGTGCCAGCAGCTTAGTTAGCGAAGATGAGCAGTTCTTC

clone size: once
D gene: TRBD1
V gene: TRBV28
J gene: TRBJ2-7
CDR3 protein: CASSLLGQTYEQYF
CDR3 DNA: TGTGCCAGCAGTTTATTGGGACAGACCTACGAGCAGTACTTC

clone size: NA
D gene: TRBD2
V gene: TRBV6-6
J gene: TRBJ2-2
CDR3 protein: CASREGGPAGELFF
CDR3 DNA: TGTGCCAGCAGGGAGGGAGGGCCGGCAGGGGAGCTGTTTTTT

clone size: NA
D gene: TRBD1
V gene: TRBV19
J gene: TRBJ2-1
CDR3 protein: CASSPDRGRNEQFF
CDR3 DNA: TGTGCCAGTAGTCCGGACAGGGGGCGAAATGAGCAGTTCTTC

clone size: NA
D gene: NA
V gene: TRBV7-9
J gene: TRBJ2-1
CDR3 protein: CASSRASWGNEQFF
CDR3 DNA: TGTGCCAGCAGTCGGGCTAGTTGGGGGAATGAGCAGTTCTTC

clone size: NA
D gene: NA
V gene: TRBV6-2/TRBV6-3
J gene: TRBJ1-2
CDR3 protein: CASSFIKDSPVSGYTF
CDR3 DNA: TGTGCCAGCAGTTTTATTAAGGACAGCCCCGTGAGCGGCTACACCTTC

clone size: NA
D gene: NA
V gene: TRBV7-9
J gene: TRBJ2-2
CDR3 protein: CASSLFVTGELFF
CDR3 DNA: TGTGCCAGCAGCTTGTTTGTCACCGGGGAGCTGTTTTTT

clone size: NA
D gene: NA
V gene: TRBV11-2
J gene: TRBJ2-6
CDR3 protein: CASRSPTGANVLTF
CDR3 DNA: TGTGCCAGCCGATCACCCACTGGGGCCAACGTCCTGACTTTC

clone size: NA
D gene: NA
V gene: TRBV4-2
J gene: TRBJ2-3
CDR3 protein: CASSPGTGSTDTQYF
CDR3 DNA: TGTGCCAGCAGCCCCGGGACTGGCAGCACAGATACGCAGTATTTT

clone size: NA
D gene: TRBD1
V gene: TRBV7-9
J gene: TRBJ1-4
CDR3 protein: CASSPDRDQGKLFF
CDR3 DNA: TGTGCCAGCAGCCCCGACAGGGATCAGGGAAAACTGTTTTTT

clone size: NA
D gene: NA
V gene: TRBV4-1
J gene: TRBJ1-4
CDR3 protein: CASSQEPGALEKLFF
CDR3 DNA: TGCGCCAGCAGCCAAGAACCGGGGGCGTTGGAAAAACTGTTTTTT

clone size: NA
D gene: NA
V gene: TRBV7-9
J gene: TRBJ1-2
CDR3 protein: CASSLDVGTTNYGYTF
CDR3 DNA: TGTGCCAGCAGCTTAGATGTCGGAACTACTAACTATGGCTACACCTTC

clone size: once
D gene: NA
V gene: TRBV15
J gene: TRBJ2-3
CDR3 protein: CATSFFDRRTDTQYF
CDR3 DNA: TGTGCCACCAGCTTCTTCGATCGGCGCACAGATACGCAGTATTTT

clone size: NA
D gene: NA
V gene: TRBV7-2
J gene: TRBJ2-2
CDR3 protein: CASSLQGATGELFF
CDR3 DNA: TGTGCCAGCAGCTTACAAGGGGCCACCGGGGAGCTGTTTTTT

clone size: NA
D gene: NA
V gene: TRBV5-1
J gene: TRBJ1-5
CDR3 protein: CASSLRGVSNQPQHF
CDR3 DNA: TGCGCCAGCAGCTTGCGTGGGGTTAGCAATCAGCCCCAGCATTTT

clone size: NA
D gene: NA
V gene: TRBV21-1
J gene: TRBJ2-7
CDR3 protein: CASSLWDREPLYEQYF
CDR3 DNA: TGTGCCAGCAGCCTTTGGGACAGGGAGCCTCTTTACGAGCAGTACTTC

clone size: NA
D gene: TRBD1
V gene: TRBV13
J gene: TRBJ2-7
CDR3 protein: CASSKKRTGTYEQYF
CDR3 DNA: TGTGCCAGCAGCAAAAAAAGGACAGGGACCTACGAGCAGTACTTC

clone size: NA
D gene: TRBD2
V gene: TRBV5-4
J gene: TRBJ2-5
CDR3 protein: CASSRGLGGGRETQYF
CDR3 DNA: TGTGCCAGCAGCCGGGGACTAGGGGGAGGTAGGGAGACCCAGTACTTC

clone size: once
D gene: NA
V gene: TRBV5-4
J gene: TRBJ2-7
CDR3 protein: CASSSAGTGKVNFYEQYF
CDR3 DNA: TGCGCCAGCAGCTCGGCTGGGACTGGGAAGGTTAATTTCTACGAGCAGTACTTC

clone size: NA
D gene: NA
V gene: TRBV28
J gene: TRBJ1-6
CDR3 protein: CASTDQTGSNSPLHF
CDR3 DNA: TGTGCCAGCACCGATCAAACAGGGTCTAATTCACCCCTCCACTTT

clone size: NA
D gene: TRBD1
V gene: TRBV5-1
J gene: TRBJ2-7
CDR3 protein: CASSRELGQGASEQYF
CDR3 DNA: TGCGCCAGCAGCCGGGAGTTGGGACAGGGGGCGTCCGAGCAGTACTTC

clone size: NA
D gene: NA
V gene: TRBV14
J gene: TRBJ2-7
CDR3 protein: CASSPLGGLSYEQYF
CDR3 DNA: TGTGCCAGCAGCCCCCTTGGCGGGTTATCCTACGAGCAGTACTTC

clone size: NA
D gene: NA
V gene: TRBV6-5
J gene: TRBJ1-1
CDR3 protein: CASSYSKGGNTEAFF
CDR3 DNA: TGTGCCAGCAGTTACTCCAAGGGGGGGAACACTGAAGCTTTCTTT

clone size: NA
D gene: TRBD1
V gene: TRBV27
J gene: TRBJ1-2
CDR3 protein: CASSPGTGVYGYTF
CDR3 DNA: TGTGCCAGCAGTCCCGGGACAGGGGTCTATGGCTACACCTTC

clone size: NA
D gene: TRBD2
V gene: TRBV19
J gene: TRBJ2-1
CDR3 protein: CASSVRTSGGAAYNEQFF
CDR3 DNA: TGTGCCAGTAGTGTCCGGACTAGCGGGGGGGCCGCCTACAATGAGCAGTTCTTC

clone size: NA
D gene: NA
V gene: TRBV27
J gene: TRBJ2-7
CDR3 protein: CASSPSRQGGYEQYF
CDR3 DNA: TGTGCCAGCAGTCCCTCTCGGCAGGGCGGTTACGAGCAGTACTTC

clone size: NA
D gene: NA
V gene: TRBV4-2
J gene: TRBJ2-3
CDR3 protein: CASSQDGRDTQYF
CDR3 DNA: TGTGCCAGCAGCCAAGACGGAAGAGATACGCAGTATTTT

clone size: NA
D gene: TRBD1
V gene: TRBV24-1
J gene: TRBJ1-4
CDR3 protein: CATSESTGDSEKLFF
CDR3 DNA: TGTGCCACCAGTGAGTCGACAGGGGATAGCGAAAAACTGTTTTTT

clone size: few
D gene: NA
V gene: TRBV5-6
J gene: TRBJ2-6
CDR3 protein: CASSPAGSGANVLTF
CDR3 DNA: TGTGCCAGCAGCCCCGCTGGGTCCGGGGCCAACGTCCTGACTTTC

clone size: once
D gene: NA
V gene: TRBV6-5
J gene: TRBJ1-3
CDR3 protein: CAIRGLGNTIYF
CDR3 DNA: TGTGCCATCCGGGGGCTTGGAAACACCATATATTTT

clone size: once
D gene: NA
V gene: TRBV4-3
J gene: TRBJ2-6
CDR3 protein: CASSQEDSSSSGANVLTF
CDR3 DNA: TGCGCCAGCAGCCAAGAAGACAGCTCCAGCTCTGGGGCCAACGTCCTGACTTTC

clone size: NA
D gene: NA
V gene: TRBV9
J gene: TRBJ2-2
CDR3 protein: CASSVTGAGGTGELFF
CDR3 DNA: TGTGCCAGCAGCGTAACAGGGGCCGGGGGAACCGGGGAGCTGTTTTTT

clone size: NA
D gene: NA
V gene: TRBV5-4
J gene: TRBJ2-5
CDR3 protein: CASSLAGLQETQYF
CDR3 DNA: TGTGCCAGCAGCTTGGCCGGGTTACAAGAGACCCAGTACTTC

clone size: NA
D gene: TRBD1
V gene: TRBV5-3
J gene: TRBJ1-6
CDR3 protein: CARSFLPGTDNSPLHF
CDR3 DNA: TGTGCCAGAAGCTTTCTTCCTGGGACAGACAATTCACCCCTCCACTTT

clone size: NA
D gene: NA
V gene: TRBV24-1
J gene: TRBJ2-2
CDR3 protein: CATSDLGGELFF
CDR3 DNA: TGTGCCACCAGTGATTTGGGTGGGGAGCTGTTTTTT

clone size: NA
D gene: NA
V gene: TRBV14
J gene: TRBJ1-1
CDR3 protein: CAGDAETGSMNTEAFF
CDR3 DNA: TGTGCCGGGGATGCCGAGACAGGTTCAATGAACACTGAAGCTTTCTTT

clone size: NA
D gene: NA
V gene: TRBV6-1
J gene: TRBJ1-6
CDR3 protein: CASSGWSRPYNSPLHF
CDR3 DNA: TGTGCCAGCAGTGGATGGTCCCGACCCTATAATTCACCCCTCCACTTT

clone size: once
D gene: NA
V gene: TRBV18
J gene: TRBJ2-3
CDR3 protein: CASSPREGRTDTQYF
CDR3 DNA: TGTGCCAGCTCCCCACGCGAGGGGCGTACAGATACGCAGTATTTT

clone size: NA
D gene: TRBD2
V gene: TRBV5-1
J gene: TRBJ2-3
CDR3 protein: CASSPGLAGGRDTQYF
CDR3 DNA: TGCGCCAGCAGCCCGGGACTAGCGGGGGGCCGCGATACGCAGTATTTT